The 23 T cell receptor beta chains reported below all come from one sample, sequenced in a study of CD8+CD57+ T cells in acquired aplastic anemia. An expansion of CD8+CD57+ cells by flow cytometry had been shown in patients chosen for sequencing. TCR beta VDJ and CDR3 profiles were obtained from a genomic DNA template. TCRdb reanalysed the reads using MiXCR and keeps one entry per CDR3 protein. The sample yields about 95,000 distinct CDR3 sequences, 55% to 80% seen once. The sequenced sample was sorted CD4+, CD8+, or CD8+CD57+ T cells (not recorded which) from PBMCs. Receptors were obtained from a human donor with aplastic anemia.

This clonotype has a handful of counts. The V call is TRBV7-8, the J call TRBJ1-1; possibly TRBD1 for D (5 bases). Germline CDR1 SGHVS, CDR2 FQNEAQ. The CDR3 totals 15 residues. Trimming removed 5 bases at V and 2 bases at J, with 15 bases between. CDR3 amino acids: CASSNKGRQNTEAFF. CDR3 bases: TGTGCCAGCAGCAATAAGGGACGGCAAAACACTGAAGCTTTCTTT.

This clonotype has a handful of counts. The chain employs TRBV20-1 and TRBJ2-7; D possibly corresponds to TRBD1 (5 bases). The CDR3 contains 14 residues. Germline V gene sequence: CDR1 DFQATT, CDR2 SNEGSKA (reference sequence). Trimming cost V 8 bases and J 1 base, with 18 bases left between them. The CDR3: CSHASADKSYEQYF. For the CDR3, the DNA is TGCAGTCACGCGAGCGCGGACAAATCCTACGAGCAGTACTTC.

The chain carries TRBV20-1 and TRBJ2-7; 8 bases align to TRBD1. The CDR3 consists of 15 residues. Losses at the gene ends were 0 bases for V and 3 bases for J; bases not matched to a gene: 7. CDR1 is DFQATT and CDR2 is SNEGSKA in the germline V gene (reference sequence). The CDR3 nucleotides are TGCAGTGCTAGAGAGGGGACAGGCCCCCGCTACGAGCAGTACTTC. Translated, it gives CSAREGTGPRYEQYF.

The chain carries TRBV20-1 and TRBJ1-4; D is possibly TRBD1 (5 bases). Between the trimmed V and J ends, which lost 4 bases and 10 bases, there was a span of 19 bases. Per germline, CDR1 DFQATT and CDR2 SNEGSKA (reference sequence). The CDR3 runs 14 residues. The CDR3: CSAKIGTAPGKLFF. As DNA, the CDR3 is TGCAGTGCTAAAATCGGGACCGCGCCGGGAAAACTGTTTTTT.

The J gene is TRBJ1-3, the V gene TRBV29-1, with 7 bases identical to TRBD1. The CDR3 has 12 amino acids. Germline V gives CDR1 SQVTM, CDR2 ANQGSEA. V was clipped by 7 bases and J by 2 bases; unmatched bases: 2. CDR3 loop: CSATGTGNTIYF. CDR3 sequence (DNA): TGCAGCGCGACAGGGACTGGAAACACCATATATTTT.

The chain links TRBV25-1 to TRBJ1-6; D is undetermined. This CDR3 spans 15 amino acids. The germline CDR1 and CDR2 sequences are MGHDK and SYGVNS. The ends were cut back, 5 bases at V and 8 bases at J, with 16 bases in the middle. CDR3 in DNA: TGTGCCAGCAGTACTCACAGCGGCAATGATTCACCCCTCCACTTT. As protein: CASSTHSGNDSPLHF.

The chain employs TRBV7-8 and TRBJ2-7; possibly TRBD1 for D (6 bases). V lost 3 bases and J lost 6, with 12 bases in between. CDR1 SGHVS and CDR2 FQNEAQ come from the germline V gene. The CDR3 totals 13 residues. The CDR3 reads CASSLAGVSEQYF. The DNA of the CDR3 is TGTGCCAGCAGCTTGGCAGGGGTATCCGAGCAGTACTTC.

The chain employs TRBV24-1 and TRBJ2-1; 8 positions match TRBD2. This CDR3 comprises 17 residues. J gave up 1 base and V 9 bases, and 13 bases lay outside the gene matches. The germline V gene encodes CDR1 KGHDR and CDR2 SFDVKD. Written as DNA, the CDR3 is TGTGCCACCGGCGCGGCGGGGGGAAGTGGGTCCTACAATGAGCAGTTCTTC. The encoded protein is CATGAAGGSGSYNEQFF.

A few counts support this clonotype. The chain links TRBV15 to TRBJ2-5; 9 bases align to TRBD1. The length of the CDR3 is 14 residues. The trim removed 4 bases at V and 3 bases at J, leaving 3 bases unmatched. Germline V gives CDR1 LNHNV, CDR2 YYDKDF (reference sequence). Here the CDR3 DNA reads TGTGCCACCAGCACCCGGACAGGGGAAGAGACCCAGTACTTC. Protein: CATSTRTGEETQYF.

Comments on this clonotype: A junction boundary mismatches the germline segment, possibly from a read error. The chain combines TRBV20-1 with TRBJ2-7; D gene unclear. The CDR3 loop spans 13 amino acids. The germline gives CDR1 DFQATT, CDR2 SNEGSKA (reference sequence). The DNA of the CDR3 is TGCAGTGCTAGATTACGAGGATCCTATGAGCAGTACTTC. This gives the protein CSARLRGSYEQYF.

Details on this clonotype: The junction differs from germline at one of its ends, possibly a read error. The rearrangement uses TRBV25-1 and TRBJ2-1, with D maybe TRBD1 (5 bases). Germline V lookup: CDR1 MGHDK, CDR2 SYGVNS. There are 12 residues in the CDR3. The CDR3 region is CATVPGRGEQFF. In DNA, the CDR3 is TGTGCCACGGTCCCCGGTAGGGGTGAGCAGTTTTTC.

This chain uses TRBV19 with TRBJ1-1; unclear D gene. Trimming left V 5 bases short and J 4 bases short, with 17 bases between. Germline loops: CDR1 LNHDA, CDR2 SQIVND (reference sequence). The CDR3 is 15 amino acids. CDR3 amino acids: CASSATWLGGTEAFF. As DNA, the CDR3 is TGTGCCAGTAGTGCGACCTGGTTGGGAGGCACTGAAGCTTTCTTT.

The CDR3 reads CSARGGSGGTDTQYF. In DNA, the CDR3 is TGCAGTGCTAGAGGCGGAAGCGGGGGGACAGATACGCAGTATTTT. This chain links TRBV20-1 with TRBJ2-3, with 9 nucleotides matching TRBD2. This CDR3 has 15 amino acids. V was clipped by 1 base and J by 3 bases; unmatched bases: 5. The V gene's germline CDR1 is DFQATT and CDR2 SNEGSKA (reference sequence).

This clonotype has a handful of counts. DNA for the CDR3: TGTGCCACCAGCAGAGGTTTGAACACTGAAGCTTTCTTT. Its protein product is CATSRGLNTEAFF. This chain uses TRBV15 with TRBJ1-1; D gene unclear. Germline CDR1 is LNHNV and CDR2 is YYDKDF (reference sequence). The CDR3 spans 13 residues. Trimming pared 1 base from V and 0 bases from J, leaving 3 bases between.

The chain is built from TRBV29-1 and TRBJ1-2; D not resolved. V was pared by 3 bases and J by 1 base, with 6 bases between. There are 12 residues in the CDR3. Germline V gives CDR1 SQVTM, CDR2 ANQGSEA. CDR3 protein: CSVEIFNYGYTF. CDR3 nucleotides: TGCAGCGTTGAGATATTTAACTATGGCTACACCTTC. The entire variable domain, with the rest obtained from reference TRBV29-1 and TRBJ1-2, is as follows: SAVISQKPSRDICQRGTSLTIQCQVDSQVTMMFWYRQQPGQSLTLIATANQGSEATYESGFVIDKFPISRPNLTFSTLTVSNMSPEDSSIYLCSVEIFNYGYTFGSGTRLTVV.

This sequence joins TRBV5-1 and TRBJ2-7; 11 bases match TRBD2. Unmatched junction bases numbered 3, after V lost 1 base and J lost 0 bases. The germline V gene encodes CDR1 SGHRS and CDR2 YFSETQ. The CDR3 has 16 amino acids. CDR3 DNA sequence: TGCGCCAGCAGCTTGTCCCTAGCGGGGGGCTCCTACGAGCAGTACTTC. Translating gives CASSLSLAGGSYEQYF.

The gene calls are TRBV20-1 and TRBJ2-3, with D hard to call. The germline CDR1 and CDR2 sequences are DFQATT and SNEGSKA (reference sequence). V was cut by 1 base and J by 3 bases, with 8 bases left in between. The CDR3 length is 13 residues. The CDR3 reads CSARALDTDTQYF. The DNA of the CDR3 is TGCAGTGCTAGAGCCCTAGATACAGATACGCAGTATTTT.

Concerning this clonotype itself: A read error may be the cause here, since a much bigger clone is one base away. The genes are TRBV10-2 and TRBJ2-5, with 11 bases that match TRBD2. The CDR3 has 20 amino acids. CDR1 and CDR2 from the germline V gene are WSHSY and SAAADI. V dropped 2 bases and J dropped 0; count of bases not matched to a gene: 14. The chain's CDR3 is CASSESSASGRPWYQETQYF. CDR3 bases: TGCGCCAGCAGTGAGAGTTCCGCTAGCGGGAGGCCCTGGTACCAAGAGACCCAGTACTTC.

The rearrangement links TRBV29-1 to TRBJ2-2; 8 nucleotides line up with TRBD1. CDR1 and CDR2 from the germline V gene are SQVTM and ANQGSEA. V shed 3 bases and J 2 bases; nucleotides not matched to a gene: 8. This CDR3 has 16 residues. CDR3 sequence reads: CSVDQPGQANTGELFF. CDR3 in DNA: TGCAGCGTTGACCAGCCGGGACAGGCTAACACCGGGGAGCTGTTTTTT.

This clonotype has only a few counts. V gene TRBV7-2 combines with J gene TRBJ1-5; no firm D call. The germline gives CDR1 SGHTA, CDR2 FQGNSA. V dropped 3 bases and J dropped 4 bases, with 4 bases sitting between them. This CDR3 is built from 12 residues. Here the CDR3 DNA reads TGTGCCAGCAGCTTGCCGAATCAGCCCCAGCATTTT. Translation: CASSLPNQPQHF.

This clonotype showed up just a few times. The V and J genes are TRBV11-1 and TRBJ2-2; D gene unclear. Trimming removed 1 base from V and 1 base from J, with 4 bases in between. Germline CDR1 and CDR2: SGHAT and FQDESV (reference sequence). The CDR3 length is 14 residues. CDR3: CASSLEGNTGELFF. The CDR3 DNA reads TGTGCCAGCAGCTTAGAAGGGAACACCGGGGAGCTGTTTTTT.

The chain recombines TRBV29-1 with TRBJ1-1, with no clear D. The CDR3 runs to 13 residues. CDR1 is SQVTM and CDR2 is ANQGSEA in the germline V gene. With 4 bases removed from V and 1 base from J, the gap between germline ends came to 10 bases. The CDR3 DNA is TGCAGCGTTGGCGCCGGTTGGAACACTGAAGCTTTCTTT. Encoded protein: CSVGAGWNTEAFF.

The CDR3 loop is CASRRDGPGNTIYF. Written as DNA, the CDR3 is TGTGCCAGCAGAAGGGACGGCCCTGGAAACACCATATATTTT. The gene calls are TRBV2 and TRBJ1-3; TRBD1 is a possible D gene (5 bases). The germline CDR1 and CDR2 sequences are SNHLY and FYNNEI. The CDR3 spans 14 residues. V was pared by 6 bases and J by 2 bases, with 11 bases between.